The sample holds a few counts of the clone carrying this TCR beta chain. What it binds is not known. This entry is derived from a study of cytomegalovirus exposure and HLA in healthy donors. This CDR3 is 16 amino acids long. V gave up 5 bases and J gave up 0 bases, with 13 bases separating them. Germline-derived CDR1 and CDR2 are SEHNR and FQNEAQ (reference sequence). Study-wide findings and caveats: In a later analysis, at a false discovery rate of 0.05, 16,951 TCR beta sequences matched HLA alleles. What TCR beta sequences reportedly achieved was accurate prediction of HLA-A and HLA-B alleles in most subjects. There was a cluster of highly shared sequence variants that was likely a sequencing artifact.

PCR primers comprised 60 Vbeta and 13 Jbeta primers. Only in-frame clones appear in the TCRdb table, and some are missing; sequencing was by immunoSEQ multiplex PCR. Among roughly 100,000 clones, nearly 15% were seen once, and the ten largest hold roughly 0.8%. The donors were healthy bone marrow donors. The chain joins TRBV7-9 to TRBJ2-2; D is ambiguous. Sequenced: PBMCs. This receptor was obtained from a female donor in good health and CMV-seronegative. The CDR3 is CASSPQQRANTGELFF. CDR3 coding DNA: TGTGCCAGCAGCCCGCAACAGAGAGCGAACACCGGGGAGCTGTTTTTT.